These T cell receptor beta chains were read from a single sample in a study of cytomegalovirus exposure and HLA in healthy donors. TCRdb's table, derived via immunoSEQ multiplex PCR, lists solely in-frame clones and lacks some. This sample yields around 99,000 clones, of which around 77% are seen a single time; 4% to 5% belongs to the top ten. Sequencing was carried out using PBMCs. The receptors here all came from a male donor in good health and CMV-seronegative. The CDR3 runs from the conserved cysteine through the conserved F or W. Fields, in order: J gene, V gene, D gene, clone size, CDR3 DNA, CDR3 protein. D genes are given only for firm matches. Clone size is not always given. Where it is, it says once, few, many or a class for expanded clones.

TRBJ1-3 TRBV19 TRBD1 NA TGTGCCAGTAGTCGGGACAGGGCCCAAGGAAACACCATATATTTT CASSRDRAQGNTIYF
TRBJ2-7 TRBV6-1 NA NA TGTGCCAGCCTCGGCTTGGACACACCCTACGAGCAGTACTTC CASLGLDTPYEQYF
TRBJ2-3 TRBV29-1 NA NA TGCAGCGTTGTCCCCACGGTCACAGATACGCAGTATTTT CSVVPTVTDTQYF
TRBJ2-5 TRBV5-1 TRBD2 NA TGCGCCAGCAGCTCGCGACTAGCCCAAGAGACCCAGTACTTC CASSSRLAQETQYF
TRBJ2-1 TRBV27 TRBD1 NA TGTGCCAGCAGGACACCGGGACAGGAATTCTACAATGAGCAGTTCTTC CASRTPGQEFYNEQFF
TRBJ1-1 TRBV7-9 NA once TGTGCCAGCAGCCGGGCGGGATCTAACACTGAAGCTTTCTTT CASSRAGSNTEAFF
TRBJ2-7 TRBV5-5 NA once TGTGCCAGCAGCTTGTTTATGTACGAGCAGTACTTC CASSLFMYEQYF
TRBJ2-7 TRBV6-6 NA NA TGTGCCAGCAGCTTATCAGGGGTGAACGAGCAGTACTTC CASSLSGVNEQYF
TRBJ1-4 TRBV9 NA NA TGTGCCAGCAGGGTTCCAGGGGCAACTAATGAAAAACTGTTTTTT CASRVPGATNEKLFF
TRBJ2-1 TRBV7-8 TRBD1 few TGTGCCAGCAGCGAATCGGGACAGGGTTTTAGTGAGCAGTTCTTC CASSESGQGFSEQFF
TRBJ2-2 TRBV7-2 NA NA TGTGCCAGCCCCGGGTTCCACACCGGGGAGCTGTTTTTT CASPGFHTGELFF
TRBJ2-7 TRBV5-1 NA NA TGCGCCAGCAGCTTGGTGCCAGGGGATTCTTACGAGCAGTACTTC CASSLVPGDSYEQYF
TRBJ2-2 TRBV18 TRBD2 NA TGTGCCAGCTCACCCCGACTAGCGGTGAACACCGGGGAGCTGTTTTTT CASSPRLAVNTGELFF
TRBJ2-5 TRBV5-1 NA NA TGCGCCAGCAGCTTGGCCGGGGAGACCCAGTACTTC CASSLAGETQYF
TRBJ1-5 TRBV11-2 NA NA TGTGCCAGCAGCTTAGGGGAGAGGAGCAATCAGCCCCAGCATTTT CASSLGERSNQPQHF
TRBJ2-7 TRBV6-5 NA NA TGTGCCAGCAGACCATACGGAGCCGCCTACGAGCAGTACTTC CASRPYGAAYEQYF
TRBJ2-2 TRBV7-6 TRBD1 NA TGTGCCAGCAGCTCGAGGAAAGGGACAGGGACAGCGGGAAGGGCCGGGGAGCTGTTTTTT CASSSRKGTGTAGRAGELFF
TRBJ2-7 TRBV6-5 NA once TGTGCCAGCAGTACCCTACAGGCCTACGAGCAGTACTTC CASSTLQAYEQYF
TRBJ2-6 TRBV6-4 NA NA TGTGCCAGCAGCCCACAGGGACCGTTCTCTGGGGCCAACGTCCTGACTTTC CASSPQGPFSGANVLTF
TRBJ2-1 TRBV6-5 NA NA TGTGCCAGCTCCTCGGGCTACAATGAGCAGTTCTTC CASSSGYNEQFF
TRBJ2-5 TRBV18 TRBD2 NA TGTGCCAGCTCGCCGCTAGCGGGAGGCCAAGAGACCCAGTACTTC CASSPLAGGQETQYF
TRBJ2-1 TRBV9 TRBD2 NA TGTGCCAGCAGCGTAGCCCTAGCGGGAGAAGCTGAGCAGTTCTTC CASSVALAGEAEQFF
TRBJ1-1 TRBV28 NA NA TGTGCCAGCAGGAATCGGGGGGCGATCACTGAAGCTTTCTTT CASRNRGAITEAFF
TRBJ2-2 TRBV28 TRBD2 NA TGTGCCAGCAGTCCCCCAGCGGGGGGGAACACCGGGGAGCTGTTTTTT CASSPPAGGNTGELFF
TRBJ2-1 TRBV7-8 TRBD2 few TGTGCCAGCAGCTTAGGTTTAGCGGGAGATGAGCAGTTCTTC CASSLGLAGDEQFF
TRBJ2-5 TRBV5-1 NA NA TGCGCCAGCAGCCCCGAACGCCCGGACAGCCTAAAGTACTTC CASSPERPDSLKYF
TRBJ1-1 TRBV27 NA NA TGTGCCAGCAGTTTAGGTTCAGGCTCACCGACCTTCTTT CASSLGSGSPTFF
TRBJ1-5 TRBV19 NA NA TGTGCCAGTCAATGGGCAGGGAATCAGCCCCAGCATTTT CASQWAGNQPQHF
TRBJ2-7 TRBV29-1 NA NA TGCAGCGTTGAGGGAGGTGCGGATCAGCCCCTCTACGAGCAGTACTTC CSVEGGADQPLYEQYF
TRBJ2-2 TRBV2 NA NA TGTGCCAGCTGCGGTCCCGGGGGATTAGGAACCGGGGAGCTGTTTTTT CASCGPGGLGTGELFF
TRBJ1-1 TRBV10-1 TRBD1 NA TGCGCCAGCAGTTCAACAGGGGGCAGGTTTGAAGCTTTCTTT CASSSTGGRFEAFF
TRBJ2-7 TRBV18 TRBD2 NA TGTGCCAGCTCACCGGCCGTGGTGGGAGGGCCGGGGTCCTACGAGCAGTACTTC CASSPAVVGGPGSYEQYF
TRBJ2-2 TRBV29-1 NA NA TGCAGCGTACCAGGGAATACCGGGGAGCTGTTTTTT CSVPGNTGELFF
TRBJ1-2 TRBV7-9 TRBD1 NA TGTGCCAGCAGCCCGAGAGACAGGGGGCGCGGTCCTAACTATGGCTACACCTTC CASSPRDRGRGPNYGYTF
TRBJ1-2 TRBV28 TRBD1 NA TGTGCCAGCAGTTTCCGGGACAGAACCCACTATGGCTACACCTTC CASSFRDRTHYGYTF
TRBJ1-1 TRBV18 NA NA TGTGCCAGCTCACCCGGTAGCACTGAAGCTTTCTTT CASSPGSTEAFF
TRBJ2-7 TRBV11-2 TRBD1 few TGTGCCAGCACCTTCGGGACAGGGCCCTACGAGCAGTACTTC CASTFGTGPYEQYF
TRBJ1-5 TRBV6-1 NA once TGTGCCAGCAGTTCGGGGGGGTATCAGCCCCAGCATTTT CASSSGGYQPQHF
TRBJ2-2 TRBV13 NA NA TGTGCCAGCCAGAGGGATCCCGGGGAGCTGTTTTTT CASQRDPGELFF
TRBJ2-1 TRBV5-5 NA NA TGTGCCAGCAGCTTGGCCGTAGGGAGGACCTACAATGAGCAGTTCTTC CASSLAVGRTYNEQFF
TRBJ2-7 TRBV14 NA NA TGTGCCAGCAGCCAAGGTTTCTGGAGCTACGAGCAGTACTTC CASSQGFWSYEQYF
TRBJ2-1 TRBV29-1 NA NA TGCAGCGCTAACGGCGTTGGAGGCGCGGGTAATGAGCAGTTCTTC CSANGVGGAGNEQFF
TRBJ1-2 TRBV7-9 NA NA TGTGCCAGCAGCCCTCAGACACTTCCTTCTAACTATGGCTACACCTTC CASSPQTLPSNYGYTF
TRBJ2-5 TRBV19 TRBD2 NA TGTGCCAGTAGTGCCGGGACTAGCGGGCGCTTCCAAGAGACCCAGTACTTC CASSAGTSGRFQETQYF
TRBJ2-7 TRBV28 NA NA TGTGCCAGCAGTTTAAGCGGCAGGGGGGTTTCCTACGAGCAGTACTTC CASSLSGRGVSYEQYF